These 27 T cell receptor beta chains were all obtained from the same sample, sequenced in a study of T cells in Graves' hyperthyroidism and ophthalmopathy. Amplified TCR beta CDR3 regions derived from RNA transcripts. Initially, a first-round RT-PCR of the TCR CDR3 employed the HTBI primer set. A single record per CDR3 protein comes from TCRdb applying MiXCR to the multiplex PCR reads. Of hundreds of thousands of distinct CDR3 sequences detected, 14% to 15% appear once; the ten largest clones hold about 13%. Sequencing input: blood. These receptors originate from a man younger than 35 with Graves' ophthalmopathy.

This clonotype was recorded at least ten times. The chain links TRBV11-2 to TRBJ1-1, with D unclear. The CDR3 extends over 15 amino acids. The germline gives CDR1 SGHAT, CDR2 FQNNGV. Trimming stripped 1 base from V and 3 bases from J, with 12 bases between. This CDR3 reads CASSLVGSGYTEAFF. The CDR3 region has the DNA TGTGCCAGCAGCTTAGTAGGGAGTGGGTACACTGAAGCTTTCTTT.

This clonotype was seen only a few times. A junction end diverges from the germline sequence, so it may reflect a read error. The chain has TRBV6-1 and TRBJ2-5, with 8 bases aligning to TRBD2. Germline V gives CDR1 MNHNS, CDR2 SASEGT. The CDR3 consists of 15 residues. The CDR3 region is CATSRGGVGGEPQYF. CDR3 bases: TGTGCCACCTCCCGGGGGGGGGTAGGGGGAGAGCCCCAGTACTTC.

This clonotype was recorded once. The chain recombines TRBV30 with TRBJ1-1; possibly TRBD1 for D (5 bases). Germline CDR1 reads GTSNPN; CDR2 reads SVGIG (reference sequence). V dropped 3 bases and J dropped 1 base, with 12 bases sitting between them. The CDR3 has 14 amino acids. CDR3 protein: CAWRRAGGNTEAFF. CDR3 nucleotide sequence: TGTGCCTGGAGGCGGGCCGGGGGGAACACTGAAGCTTTCTTT.

The rearrangement links TRBV5-1 to TRBJ2-7, with 8 bases lining up with TRBD1. The V segment lost 7 bases and the J segment 2 bases; nucleotides outside the gene matches: 11. CDR1 and CDR2 from the germline V gene are SGHRS and YFSETQ. The CDR3 has 15 amino acids. The CDR3 loop reads CASHPGTGHTYEQYF. Written as DNA, the CDR3 is TGCGCCAGCCATCCCGGGACAGGTCATACCTACGAGCAGTACTTC. Full variable domain (outside the CDR3, taken from reference TRBV5-1 and TRBJ2-7): KAGVTQTPRYLIKTRGQQVTLSCSPISGHRSVSWYQQTPGQGLQFLFEYFSETQRNKGNFPGRFSGRQFSNSRSEMNVSTLELGDSALYLCASHPGTGHTYEQYFGPGTRLTVT.

J is TRBJ1-4 and V is TRBV6-1; TRBD1 matches 7 bases. J gave up 4 bases and V 5 bases, and 10 bases lay outside the gene matches. The CDR3 totals 16 residues. Germline CDR1 reads MNHNS; CDR2 reads SASEGT. CDR3 DNA sequence: TGTGCCAGCAGTCTACCGCTAACAGGGGATAATGAAAAACTGTTTTTT. It codes for CASSLPLTGDNEKLFF.

At least ten counts were recorded for this clonotype. V usage is TRBV7-2 and J usage is TRBJ2-3; 10 nucleotides align to TRBD2. Per the germline V gene, CDR1 is SGHTA and CDR2 is FQGNSA. Losses at the gene ends were 4 bases for V and 6 bases for J; bases not matched to a gene: 7. The CDR3 loop spans 15 amino acids. The CDR3 reads CASSSAGGTRDTQYF. In DNA, the CDR3 is TGTGCCAGCAGCTCAGCGGGAGGGACACGGGATACGCAGTATTTT.

As to this clonotype: A much larger clonotype is one base distant, so this may be a read error. V and J are TRBV6-2 or TRBV6-3 and TRBJ2-5; D might be TRBD2 (5 bases). The CDR3 is made up of 13 amino acids. Germline CDR1 reads MNHEY; CDR2 reads SVGEGT. CDR3 sequence reads: CASSYRREETQHF. The CDR3 coding sequence is TGTGCCAGCAGTTACCGACGGGAAGAGACCCAGCACTTC.

There are many counts of this clonotype. In DNA form, the CDR3 reads TGTGCCAGCAGCCGGTCGGAGGGTTACGAGCAGTACTTC. Protein: CASSRSEGYEQYF. The chain joins TRBV7-8 to TRBJ2-7; D perhaps matches TRBD2 (6 bases). The CDR3 has 13 residues. Trimming cost V 5 bases and J 4 bases, with 12 bases left between them. Germline loops: CDR1 SGHVS, CDR2 FQNEAQ.

V usage is TRBV9 and J usage is TRBJ2-7, with D perhaps TRBD1 (5 bases). V lost 3 bases to trimming and J lost 2 bases, with 12 bases between them. Germline CDR1 and CDR2: SGDLS and YYNGEE. CDR3 length: 14 amino acids. CDR3 loop: CASSAGHRPYEQYF. In DNA form, the CDR3 reads TGTGCCAGCAGCGCAGGACATAGGCCCTACGAGCAGTACTTC.

This rearrangement joins TRBV7-9 to TRBJ2-3; 11 nucleotides line up with TRBD1. Germline trimming cut 4 bases from V and 3 bases from J; bases unmatched to any gene: 15. Germline lookup yields CDR1 SEHNR and CDR2 FQNEAQ (reference sequence). This CDR3 spans 19 amino acids. The CDR3, as DNA: TGTGCCAGCAGCTCTGGGACAGGGGGGCTAGCGGGAAGGACAGATACGCAGTATTTT. The encoded protein is CASSSGTGGLAGRTDTQYF.

This clonotype was counted many times. V gene TRBV7-8 combines with J gene TRBJ1-2, with D maybe TRBD1 (5 bases). The V end was cut by 2 bases, the J end by 6 bases, with 10 bases between. Germline loops: CDR1 SGHVS, CDR2 FQNEAQ. The CDR3 covers 13 residues. The CDR3: CASSLYRSDGYTF. CDR3 DNA: TGTGCCAGCAGCTTATACAGGTCGGATGGCTACACCTTC.

This clonotype was seen at least ten times. The chain joins TRBV3-1 to TRBJ2-7; 9 bases fit TRBD1. CDR3 length equals 15 residues. J was trimmed by 3 bases and V by 4 bases; bases with no gene match: 7. CDR1 is LGHDT and CDR2 is YNNKEL in the germline V gene (reference sequence). CDR3: CASSPFGQGSYEQYF. The CDR3 DNA sequence: TGTGCCAGCAGCCCCTTCGGACAGGGGAGCTACGAGCAGTACTTC.

The V and J genes are TRBV5-1 and TRBJ2-3; 13 bases map to TRBD2. The germline CDR1 and CDR2 sequences are SGHRS and YFSETQ. V shed 4 bases, J shed 4 bases, and the junction held 3 bases outside the gene matches. The CDR3 has 15 amino acids. CDR3 sequence: CASSAGTSGADTQYF. The CDR3 DNA sequence: TGCGCCAGCAGCGCCGGGACTAGCGGGGCAGATACGCAGTATTTT.

This sequence joins TRBV19 and TRBJ1-3; 10 bases are shared with TRBD1. V shed 5 bases, J shed 3 bases, and the junction held 10 bases outside the gene matches. Looked up from germline, CDR1 is LNHDA and CDR2 is SQIVND (reference sequence). This CDR3 contains 17 residues. CDR3 amino acids: CASSSGTGASLGNTIYF. In DNA form, the CDR3 reads TGTGCCAGTAGTTCCGGGACAGGGGCGTCCCTTGGAAACACCATATATTTT.

This clonotype was seen at least ten times. The rearrangement joins TRBV27 to TRBJ2-3, with TRBD1 matching 7 bases. Germline CDR1 and CDR2: MNHEY and SMNVEV (reference sequence). The V segment lost 3 bases and the J segment 9 bases; nucleotides outside the gene matches: 6. This CDR3 contains 13 residues. The CDR3 region is CASSFSRDSTQYF. Written as DNA, the CDR3 is TGTGCCAGCAGTTTTTCCCGGGACAGCACGCAGTATTTT.

This clonotype has ten or more counts. The genes are TRBV20-1 and TRBJ2-5; D not resolved. CDR3 length: 12 amino acids. Germline CDR1 is DFQATT and CDR2 is SNEGSKA (reference sequence). Deletions cut 3 bases from V and 5 bases from J, with 10 bases between. CDR3 residues: CSASKGGETQYF. CDR3 nucleotides: TGCAGTGCTAGCAAAGGTGGCGAGACCCAGTACTTC.

The sample holds a few counts of this clonotype. This chain uses TRBV29-1 with TRBJ1-1; TRBD1 aligns across 8 bases. Trimming cost V 7 bases and J 2 bases; bases outside gene matches: 12. Germline V gene lookup returns CDR1 SQVTM and CDR2 ANQGSEA. The CDR3 loop spans 15 amino acids. CDR3 coding DNA: TGCAGCGCCACTCCGCCGGGACAGGCAAACACTGAAGCTTTCTTT. Its protein is CSATPPGQANTEAFF.

This clonotype was picked up a small number of times. This chain joins TRBV12-3 or TRBV12-4 and TRBJ2-7; D is ambiguous. The V gene lost 4 bases and the J gene lost 2 bases, with 9 bases spanning the gap. This CDR3 is built from 13 residues. In DNA, the CDR3 is TGTGCCAGCAGTTCGGACCCTGCCTACGAGCAGTACTTC. This codes for CASSSDPAYEQYF.

This clonotype was picked up many times. V gene TRBV5-1 combines with J gene TRBJ2-1, with TRBD2 identical over 7 bases. The germline CDR1 and CDR2 sequences are SGHRS and YFSETQ. The length of the CDR3 is 11 residues. The J segment lost 7 bases and the V segment lost 7 bases, leaving 2 bases of the junction unmatched. CDR3 nucleotides: TGCGCCAGCGGGGGGGAAAATGAGCAGTTCTTC. Encoded protein: CASGGENEQFF.

The sample holds a few counts of this clonotype. The chain uses TRBV6-1 and TRBJ2-3; 8 positions agree with TRBD1. Germline V gene lookup returns CDR1 MNHNS and CDR2 SASEGT. CDR3 length equals 13 residues. The trim removed 7 bases at V and 5 bases at J, leaving 5 bases unmatched. The CDR3 DNA follows: TGTGCCAGCACCGACAGGGGTGGAGATACGCAGTATTTT. Translating it yields CASTDRGGDTQYF.

Many counts were recorded for this clonotype. The rearrangement links TRBV2 to TRBJ2-5, with TRBD1 as a possible D gene (6 bases). V lost 7 bases to trimming and J lost 5 bases, with 14 bases between them. Germline CDR1 reads SNHLY; CDR2 reads FYNNEI. This CDR3 is 13 amino acids long. DNA of the CDR3: TGTGCCAGCACTGGCGCAGGGGACGAGACCCAGTACTTC. Amino acid sequence: CASTGAGDETQYF.

This clonotype showed up many times. CDR3 protein: CASSTLYTEAFF. DNA for the CDR3: TGTGCCAGCAGCACCCTATACACTGAAGCTTTCTTT. The chain has TRBV3-1 and TRBJ1-1, with D uncertain. The CDR3 contains 12 residues. Germline values: CDR1 LGHDT, CDR2 YNNKEL (reference sequence). Trimming took off 5 bases at V and 3 bases at J, with 7 bases between the two ends.

As concerns this clonotype: One end of the junction is discordant with germline, which a read error may explain. The chain carries TRBV4-1 and TRBJ2-3; 14 bases line up with TRBD2. CDR3 length equals 16 residues. In germline, CDR1 is MGHRA, CDR2 YSYEKL. In DNA, the CDR3 is TGCGCCTGCAGCCTTCAGACTAGCGGGGGGGCGGGTACGCAGTATTTT. Amino acid sequence: CACSLQTSGGAGTQYF.

The rearrangement uses TRBV20-1 and TRBJ2-3, with unresolved D. The germline gives CDR1 DFQATT, CDR2 SNEGSKA (reference sequence). The CDR3 totals 13 residues. V shed 7 bases and J shed 2 bases, with 13 bases lying between them. The CDR3 loop is CSEKFPPTDTQYF. Here the CDR3 DNA reads TGCAGTGAAAAATTCCCCCCCACAGATACGCAGTATTTT.

Turning to this clonotype: This clone may be a read error of a much larger clone one base away. This chain joins TRBV9 and TRBJ2-7, with D possibly TRBD1 on 5 matching bases. Trimming shortened V by 2 bases and J by 7 bases, and 13 bases separated the two germline ends. Germline loops: CDR1 SGDLS, CDR2 YYNGEE. CDR3 length equals 13 residues. CDR3 bases: TGTGCCAGCAGCGTTGCCCAGGGTGGTGAGCAGTACTTC. This codes for CASSVAQGGEQYF.

This clonotype has a count of ten or more. The rearrangement uses TRBV10-3 and TRBJ1-5; 7 bases line up with TRBD1. Germline-derived CDR1 and CDR2 are ENHRY and SYGVKD. The junction had 12 bases not matched to a gene; V was cut back by 6 bases and J by 4 bases. The CDR3 is 16 amino acids. The CDR3, as DNA: TGTGCCATCAGCCCTGGGACAGAAATAAGTAATCAGCCCCAGCATTTT. Residues: CAISPGTEISNQPQHF.

The gene calls are TRBV2 and TRBJ2-1, with TRBD2 identical over 13 bases. In germline, CDR1 is SNHLY, CDR2 FYNNEI. This CDR3 comprises 15 residues. The junction had 4 bases not matched to a gene; V was cut back by 6 bases and J by 5 bases. Here the CDR3 DNA reads TGTGCCAGCAGAGGGACTAGCGGGAATAACAATGAGCAGTTCTTC. Translated: CASRGTSGNNNEQFF.